This entry lists 7 T cell receptor beta chains sequenced from one sample in a study of identical twins. TCRdb re-called the 5' RACE reads with MiXCR, one entry per CDR3 protein. The sample lists 430,000 or so distinct CDR3 sequences, about 24% occurring once. Separately, the same data were catalogued under a study of T cells expressing NK-cell markers.

The sequenced material came from CD4+ T cells sorted from blood. Source of these receptors: a woman in her late teens or twenties in good health.

The chain uses TRBV25-1 and TRBJ2-1; TRBD2 is a possible D gene (5 bases). The germline CDR1 and CDR2 sequences are MGHDK and SYGVNS. V dropped 2 bases and J dropped 2 bases, with 10 bases sitting between them. This CDR3 is built from 15 residues. The CDR3 nucleotides are TGTGCCAGCAGTGAAGGGAGACACACCTACAATGAGCAGTTCTTC. This encodes CASSEGRHTYNEQFF.

This clonotype has just a few counts. This chain joins TRBV7-2 and TRBJ2-5; D is uncertain. Germline V lookup: CDR1 SGHTA, CDR2 FQGNSA. This CDR3 has 14 residues. V lost 4 bases and J lost 4, with 13 bases in between. The CDR3 sequence is CASSSQARRETQYF. The CDR3 DNA sequence: TGTGCCAGCAGCTCTCAGGCAAGGAGAGAGACCCAGTACTTC.

This clonotype was observed a few times. This chain uses TRBV29-1 with TRBJ2-4; 13 bases are shared with TRBD2. V dropped 7 bases and J dropped 5; count of bases not matched to a gene: 14. CDR1 is SQVTM and CDR2 is ANQGSEA in the germline V gene. The CDR3 sequence is 17 residues long. The DNA for the CDR3 is TGCAGCGCCCTACCATATAGACTAGCGGGAGGCGAAAACATTCAGTACTTC. Encoded protein: CSALPYRLAGGENIQYF.

This clonotype occurred a few times. The CDR3 spells CAISGSDTGTSLETQYF. In DNA, the CDR3 is TGTGCCATCAGTGGGTCTGACACCGGGACTAGTCTGGAGACCCAGTACTTC. V is TRBV10-3 and J is TRBJ2-5, with TRBD2 identical over 8 bases. Germline CDR1 ENHRY, CDR2 SYGVKD. CDR3 size: 17 residues. J lost 5 bases, V lost 4 bases, and 15 bases had no gene match.

This clonotype was picked up a small number of times. As DNA, the CDR3 is TGCAGTGCTAGGGACAGAACTAACTATGGCTACACCTTC. It encodes CSARDRTNYGYTF. The V gene is TRBV20-1, the J gene TRBJ1-2; D might be TRBD1 (6 bases). This CDR3 spans 13 amino acids. The germline gives CDR1 DFQATT, CDR2 SNEGSKA (reference sequence). V was cut by 3 bases and J by 0 bases, with 8 bases left in between.

The chain has TRBV5-5 and TRBJ2-5; D gene uncertain. The length of the CDR3 is 15 residues. CDR1 and CDR2 from the germline V gene are SGHKS and YYEKEE (reference sequence). With 0 bases removed from V and 5 bases from J, the gap between germline ends came to 14 bases. CDR3 coding DNA: TGTGCCAGCAGCTTGGGGGCGTGGATTGAGGAGACCCAGTACTTC. Translation: CASSLGAWIEETQYF.

This chain connects TRBV29-1 to TRBJ1-1; D is unresolved. V shed 4 bases and J shed 4 bases, with 10 bases lying between them. The CDR3 sequence is 12 residues long. CDR1 is SQVTM and CDR2 is ANQGSEA in the germline V gene. This CDR3 reads CSVALRGTEAFF. The CDR3 DNA sequence: TGCAGCGTTGCCCTCCGTGGCACTGAAGCTTTCTTT.